What follows are 19 T cell receptor beta chains derived from one specimen sequenced in a study of CD8 T cells in ankylosing spondylitis. TCRdb independently ran MiXCR on the 5' RACE reads; one entry per CDR3 protein. The profile shows roughly 300,000 distinct CDR3 sequences, 6.5% to 10% of them singletons. The antigens of these receptors remain unknown. Broader study findings: A motif of under ten highly homologous TCR beta variants was seen as apparently characteristic of ankylosing spondylitis blood.

Sequencing was performed on blood, either unsorted or a sorted T cell fraction (not recorded which). The source is a male donor with ankylosing spondylitis.

The V and J genes are TRBV4-2 and TRBJ2-5; 10 bases align to TRBD1. The trim removed 4 bases at V and 2 bases at J, leaving 4 bases unmatched. The length of the CDR3 is 15 residues. CDR1 and CDR2 (germline): LGHNA, YNFKEQ. The CDR3: CASSPRTGGQETQYF. Here the CDR3 DNA reads TGTGCCAGCAGCCCGCGGACAGGGGGACAAGAGACCCAGTACTTC.

The chain combines TRBV9 with TRBJ2-1; perhaps TRBD2 as D (5 bases). V lost 4 bases and J 4 bases, leaving 12 bases between the germline ends. The CDR3 consists of 14 residues. Germline lookup yields CDR1 SGDLS and CDR2 YYNGEE. The CDR3 reads CASSPWTGYNEQFF. The CDR3 DNA is TGTGCCAGCAGCCCATGGACTGGGTACAATGAGCAGTTCTTC.

In its sample, this clonotype was seen a few times. CDR3 bases: TGCAGTGCTACAGCCGACACTACCGGAGGCACTGAAGCTTTCTTT. It yields the protein CSATADTTGGTEAFF. The V and J genes are TRBV20-1 and TRBJ1-1; D remains unclear. The CDR3 consists of 15 residues. V lost 4 bases, J lost 4 bases, and 19 bases lay in between. CDR1 is DFQATT, CDR2 SNEGSKA, per germline (reference sequence).

This clonotype was picked up many times. This chain's CDR3 is CASSYTTDRKIAGYTF. CDR3 DNA sequence: TGTGCCAGCAGTTACACCACGGACAGGAAGATTGCTGGCTACACCTTC. The chain employs TRBV6-5 and TRBJ1-2; 7 nucleotides match TRBD1. The V gene end was trimmed by 2 bases and the J gene end by 7 bases; junction bases not matched to a gene: 13. Germline CDR1 is MNHEY and CDR2 is SVGAGI. CDR3 length equals 16 residues.

This chain joins TRBV2 and TRBJ2-7; D is possibly TRBD1 (5 bases). CDR3 length: 13 amino acids. Germline-derived CDR1 and CDR2 are SNHLY and FYNNEI. Deletions cut 7 bases from V and 4 bases from J, with 14 bases between. As DNA, the CDR3 is TGTGCCAGCATTAAGGGGATCGAGTACGAGCAGTACTTC. It encodes CASIKGIEYEQYF. Using reference TRBV2 and TRBJ2-7 for the parts outside the CDR3, the full variable domain is EPEVTQTPSHQVTQMGQEVILRCVPISNHLYFYWYRQILGQKVEFLVSFYNNEISEKSEIFDDQFSVERPDGSNFTLKIRSTKLEDSAMYFCASIKGIEYEQYFGPGTRLTVT.

The rearrangement joins TRBV5-1 to TRBJ2-5, with 9 bases matching TRBD2. After removal of 7 bases from V and 2 bases from J, the junction contained 9 bases not matched to a gene. Germline lookup yields CDR1 SGHRS and CDR2 YFSETQ. The CDR3 consists of 15 residues. The CDR3 coding sequence is TGCGCCAGCGCCGGGGTAGCGGGAGCTCAAGAGACCCAGTACTTC. This translates into CASAGVAGAQETQYF.

This clonotype was detected a few times. The rearrangement uses TRBV6-2 or TRBV6-3 and TRBJ1-5, with no clear D. The CDR3 covers 14 residues. The germline V gene has CDR1 MNHEY and CDR2 SVGEGT. Deletions cut 6 bases from V and 6 bases from J, with 15 bases between. The CDR3 sequence is CASSVETELQPQHF. The CDR3 DNA is TGTGCCAGCAGCGTCGAGACTGAACTTCAGCCCCAGCATTTT.

Worth noting for this clonotype: The final CDR3 position lacks the conserved phenylalanine or tryptophan, pointing to a likely read error. Written as DNA, the CDR3 is TGCGCCAGCAGCCAAGATGTTCTGGAGGGGATCTACGAGCAGTACCTC. Its translation is CASSQDVLEGIYEQYL. This sequence joins TRBV4-3 and TRBJ2-7; possibly TRBD2 for D (6 bases). CDR3 length: 16 amino acids. Trimming pared 0 bases from V and 3 bases from J, leaving 15 bases between. The germline V gene encodes CDR1 LGHNA and CDR2 YSLEER.

V usage is TRBV19 and J usage is TRBJ2-7; TRBD2 matches 11 bases. The junction had 3 bases not matched to a gene; V was cut back by 4 bases and J by 1 base. The CDR3 is 15 residues long. Germline V gene sequence: CDR1 LNHDA, CDR2 SQIVND (reference sequence). DNA for the CDR3: TGTGCCAGTAGTACGCTAGCGGGAGGTTCCTACGAGCAGTACTTC. Amino acid sequence: CASSTLAGGSYEQYF.

This clonotype was counted only a few times. V gene TRBV25-1 combines with J gene TRBJ2-7; D gene ambiguous. This CDR3 is built from 14 residues. V gave up 0 bases and J gave up 7 bases, with 13 bases separating them. Germline V CDR1 and CDR2: MGHDK, SYGVNS. The CDR3 is CASSEYFTQSEQYF. Here the CDR3 DNA reads TGTGCCAGCAGTGAATATTTCACCCAGTCAGAGCAGTACTTC.

This clonotype appeared a few times. The chain is built from TRBV3-1 and TRBJ2-1, with 11 nucleotides matching TRBD2. Germline trimming cut 1 base from V and 12 bases from J; bases unmatched to any gene: 14. The CDR3 runs to 17 residues. Germline V lookup: CDR1 LGHDT, CDR2 YNNKEL (reference sequence). The CDR3 DNA is TGTGCCAGCAGCCAAGGTCGGTGGCTAGCGGGAGGCAGGGTGCAGTTCTTC. Its protein is CASSQGRWLAGGRVQFF.

This clonotype turned up a few times. This rearrangement joins TRBV20-1 to TRBJ1-2; D not resolved. Deletions cut 6 bases from V and 8 bases from J, with 7 bases between. Germline V gene lookup returns CDR1 DFQATT and CDR2 SNEGSKA (reference sequence). This CDR3 has 9 residues. The chain's CDR3 is CSAARGYTF. The CDR3 nucleotides read TGCAGTGCAGCGCGGGGCTACACCTTC.

This clonotype was observed a handful of times. The chain links TRBV4-3 to TRBJ2-5, with D possibly matching TRBD1 (5 bases). The CDR3 is 15 residues long. Trimming cost V 0 bases and J 1 base, with 9 bases left between them. Germline V gives CDR1 LGHNA, CDR2 YSLEER. CDR3 sequence (DNA): TGCGCCAGCAGCCAAGATGGGGCGGTCCAAGAGACCCAGTACTTC. It specifies CASSQDGAVQETQYF.

The CDR3 DNA sequence: TGTGCCAGCTCGACAGGGGTCAGAGAAAAACTGTTTTTT. This codes for CASSTGVREKLFF. The V gene is TRBV28, the J gene TRBJ1-4; 8 bases are shared with TRBD1. This CDR3 has 13 amino acids. CDR1 MDHEN and CDR2 SYDVKM come from the germline V gene. V was pared by 8 bases and J by 8 bases, with 7 bases of the junction left unmatched.

The CDR3 region is CATSWGGNQPQHF. In DNA, the CDR3 is TGTGCCACCTCTTGGGGGGGAAATCAGCCCCAGCATTTT. The V and J genes are TRBV2 and TRBJ1-5, with D possibly TRBD1 on 5 matching bases. CDR1 SNHLY and CDR2 FYNNEI come from the germline V gene. Trimming removed 10 bases from V and 4 bases from J, with 14 bases in between. CDR3 length: 13 amino acids.

This clonotype was counted between two and nine times. The V and J genes are TRBV20-1 and TRBJ2-1; TRBD2 matches at 7 bases. This CDR3 spans 16 amino acids. V lost 5 bases and J lost 3; bases outside the gene matches: 13. Per germline, CDR1 DFQATT and CDR2 SNEGSKA (reference sequence). The DNA for the CDR3 is TGCAGTGCTGAGGCCCCCCTAGCGGCTGACTACAATGAGCAGTTCTTC. Residues: CSAEAPLAADYNEQFF.

This clonotype was detected many times. The chain employs TRBV29-1 and TRBJ1-2; 7 bases match TRBD1. There are 14 residues in the CDR3. From germline, CDR1 is SQVTM and CDR2 ANQGSEA. Trimming at V came to 3 bases and at J to 4 bases, leaving 8 bases not matched to a gene. The CDR3 coding sequence is TGCAGCGTTGAGTGGCAGGGGGAGATCTATGGCTACACCTTC. Its protein is CSVEWQGEIYGYTF.

About this clonotype: The junction shows a germline mismatch at one end, possibly a read error. The chain combines TRBV7-7 with TRBJ2-1; D is unresolved. This CDR3 region has 13 residues. Germline values: CDR1 SSHAT, CDR2 FNYEAQ (reference sequence). CDR3 nucleotide sequence: TGTGCTAGCAGCTTTGAGGCTAACAATGAGCAGTTCTTC. Protein product: CASSFEANNEQFF.

This clonotype has only a few counts. This rearrangement joins TRBV24-1 to TRBJ2-1; 13 bases fit TRBD2. This CDR3 region has 14 residues. Germline V gene lookup returns CDR1 KGHDR and CDR2 SFDVKD. V lost 10 bases and J lost 10; bases outside the gene matches: 9. In nucleotides, the CDR3 is TGTGCCACAAGCGGACTAGCGGGAGAACGAGAGCAGTTCTTC. Translating it yields CATSGLAGEREQFF.